Presented here are 21 T cell receptor beta chains from one specimen sequenced in a study of blood T cell repertoires in COVID-19. Assay used: immunoSEQ multiplex PCR; TCRdb lists only in-frame clones, some missing. Of approximately 84,000 clones in the sample, more than 65% were seen once. The sequenced sample was peripheral blood. These TCRs come from a human donor in a cohort sampled during active COVID-19.

A few counts support this clone. The chain couples TRBV5-1 to TRBJ2-7, with 14 bases matching TRBD2. V trimming: 4 bases; J trimming: 3 bases; junction bases outside the gene matches: 9. The CDR3 is made up of 17 amino acids. Germline lookup yields CDR1 SGHRS and CDR2 YFSETQ. The CDR3 sequence: CASSPGLAGASFYEQYF. As DNA, the CDR3 is TGCGCCAGCAGCCCGGGACTAGCGGGAGCGTCCTTCTACGAGCAGTACTTC.

The CDR3 DNA reads TGCGCCAGCAGCCTTCCCCCCCCCGTCTCCGGGGAGCTGTTTTTT. Translation: CASSLPPPVSGELFF. The chain recombines TRBV5-1 with TRBJ2-2; D gene uncertain. The germline V gene has CDR1 SGHRS and CDR2 YFSETQ. This CDR3 contains 15 residues. V shed 4 bases and J shed 6 bases, with 16 bases lying between them.

This clone was seen only once. The chain links TRBV28 to TRBJ2-7; weak D call: TRBD2 (5 bases). This CDR3 region has 13 residues. V lost 6 bases and J lost 3, with 12 bases in between. CDR1 and CDR2 (germline): MDHEN, SYDVKM. The CDR3 DNA reads TGTGCCAGCAGGCCCGCGGGCCGCTACGAGCAGTACTTC. This codes for CASRPAGRYEQYF.

This chain connects TRBV19 to TRBJ2-3; 8 nucleotides line up with TRBD2. CDR1 and CDR2 (germline): LNHDA, SQIVND (reference sequence). Trimming cost V 6 bases and J 1 base; bases outside gene matches: 3. The CDR3 totals 14 residues. The CDR3 DNA reads TGTGCCAGTAGACAGACTAGCGGCACAGATACGCAGTATTTT. This codes for CASRQTSGTDTQYF. The full variable domain, completed using reference TRBV19 and TRBJ2-3, is DGGITQSPKYLFRKEGQNVTLSCEQNLNHDAMYWYRQDPGQGLRLIYYSQIVNDFQKGDIAEGYSVSREKKESFPLTVTSAQKNPTAFYLCASRQTSGTDTQYFGPGTRLTVL.

The chain uses TRBV28 and TRBJ2-7; D is perhaps TRBD2 (6 bases). The CDR3 sequence is 14 residues long. Germline loops: CDR1 MDHEN, CDR2 SYDVKM. The ends were cut back, 10 bases at V and 0 bases at J, with 16 bases in the middle. The CDR3 bases are TGTGCCACCGTGTCGGGAGTTAACTCCTACGAGCAGTACTTC. It is translated as CATVSGVNSYEQYF. The full variable domain, its missing parts supplied by reference TRBV28 and TRBJ2-7, is DVKVTQSSRYLVKRTGEKVFLECVQDMDHENMFWYRQDPGLGLRLIYFSYDVKMKEKGDIPEGYSVSREKKERFSLILESASTNQTSMYLCATVSGVNSYEQYFGPGTRLTVT.

The rearrangement uses TRBV5-1 and TRBJ1-1, with 7 bases lining up with TRBD1. CDR3 length: 15 amino acids. The germline V gene encodes CDR1 SGHRS and CDR2 YFSETQ. The J segment lost 1 base and the V segment lost 2 bases, leaving 5 bases of the junction unmatched. CDR3 in amino acids: CASSFQGGGNTEAFF. Here the CDR3 DNA reads TGCGCCAGCAGCTTCCAGGGGGGAGGGAACACTGAAGCTTTCTTT. Full variable domain (missing parts from reference TRBV5-1 and TRBJ1-1): KAGVTQTPRYLIKTRGQQVTLSCSPISGHRSVSWYQQTPGQGLQFLFEYFSETQRNKGNFPGRFSGRQFSNSRSEMNVSTLELGDSALYLCASSFQGGGNTEAFFGQGTRLTVV.

The chain uses TRBV9 and TRBJ2-5; 11 bases agree with TRBD2. The CDR3 totals 15 residues. Looked up from germline, CDR1 is SGDLS and CDR2 is YYNGEE. V trimming: 5 bases; J trimming: 4 bases; junction bases outside the gene matches: 7. DNA of the CDR3: TGTGCCAGCAGTGGCGAGGGACTAGCGGTAGAGACCCAGTACTTC. Translating it yields CASSGEGLAVETQYF.

This clone was picked up a small number of times. The chain couples TRBV19 to TRBJ1-3; 8 bases align to TRBD1. V shed 9 bases, J shed 3 bases, and the junction held 4 bases outside the gene matches. The CDR3 runs to 13 residues. CDR1 is LNHDA, CDR2 SQIVND, per germline (reference sequence). The CDR3 sequence is CASDRGLGNTIYF. In DNA form, the CDR3 reads TGTGCCAGCGACAGGGGTCTTGGAAACACCATATATTTT.

The chain couples TRBV5-1 to TRBJ1-3; a possible D gene is TRBD1 (6 bases). Trimming cost V 4 bases and J 0 bases, with 8 bases left between them. CDR1 and CDR2 from the germline V gene are SGHRS and YFSETQ. There are 14 residues in the CDR3. The CDR3 bases are TGCGCCAGCAGCGTACAGGGCTCTGGAAACACCATATATTTT. Translated: CASSVQGSGNTIYF.

The chain uses TRBV7-2 and TRBJ2-1; maybe TRBD2 (6 bases). CDR3 length equals 11 residues. Germline V gene lookup returns CDR1 SGHTA and CDR2 FQGNSA. V shed 6 bases and J shed 9 bases, with 9 bases lying between them. CDR3 DNA: TGTGCCAGCAGACGGAGGGGTGAGCAGTTCTTC. Translated, it gives CASRRRGEQFF.

V and J are TRBV7-9 and TRBJ2-1; 8 positions match TRBD2. Germline CDR1 is SEHNR and CDR2 is FQNEAQ (reference sequence). The CDR3 covers 14 residues. V was pared by 5 bases and J by 3 bases, with 3 bases of the junction left unmatched. CDR3 loop: CASSSSGNYNEQFF. The CDR3 DNA reads TGTGCCAGCAGCAGTAGCGGGAACTACAATGAGCAGTTCTTC.

This rearrangement joins TRBV6-5 to TRBJ1-5; 7 positions match TRBD1. The CDR3 length is 15 residues. Germline V gene sequence: CDR1 MNHEY, CDR2 SVGAGI. V lost 4 bases, J lost 1 base, and 4 bases stayed unmatched. The CDR3 DNA is TGTGCCAGCAGTTTTACGGGACAGAGCAATCAGCCCCAGCATTTT. It codes for CASSFTGQSNQPQHF.

This clone was observed a handful of times. This chain joins TRBV15 and TRBJ1-1; tentatively, D is TRBD1 (5 bases). This CDR3 spans 14 amino acids. The germline CDR1 and CDR2 sequences are LNHNV and YYDKDF (reference sequence). V was clipped by 6 bases and J by 0 bases, with 11 bases between them. DNA for the CDR3: TGTGCCACCAGTGTGACAGCAATGAACACTGAAGCTTTCTTT. Amino acid sequence: CATSVTAMNTEAFF.

The chain uses TRBV2 and TRBJ1-3; D is uncertain. Germline CDR1 reads SNHLY; CDR2 reads FYNNEI. Trimming stripped 4 bases from V and 0 bases from J, with 7 bases between. This CDR3 has 14 residues. The CDR3 here is CASSVRSSGNTIYF. DNA of the CDR3: TGTGCCAGCAGTGTTAGGAGCTCTGGAAACACCATATATTTT.

CDR3 protein: CASSLSGGAHNEQFF. The CDR3 DNA is TGTGCCAGCAGTCTTAGCGGGGGGGCCCACAATGAGCAGTTCTTC. The chain links TRBV3-1 (or the pseudogene TRBV3-2) to TRBJ2-1, with 11 bases that match TRBD2. The CDR3 contains 15 residues. The V gene end was trimmed by 6 bases and the J gene end by 5 bases; junction bases not matched to a gene: 6. The germline V gene encodes CDR1 LGHDT and CDR2 YNNKEL (reference sequence).

This clone came up once. This chain joins TRBV9 and TRBJ1-6, with unresolved D. Germline-derived CDR1 and CDR2 are SGDLS and YYNGEE. The CDR3 consists of 14 residues. The ends were cut back, 0 bases at V and 5 bases at J, with 6 bases in the middle. CDR3 sequence: CASSVGRDNSPLHF. CDR3 nucleotide sequence: TGTGCCAGCAGCGTAGGACGGGATAATTCACCCCTCCACTTT.

The sample holds a few counts of this clone. J is TRBJ2-7 and V is TRBV6-5, with a weak D call TRBD1 (6 bases). There are 14 residues in the CDR3. V gave up 2 bases and J gave up 5 bases, with 13 bases separating them. In germline, CDR1 is MNHEY, CDR2 SVGAGI. CDR3 protein: CASSYDGRGNEQYF. Here the CDR3 DNA reads TGTGCCAGCAGTTACGACGGCAGGGGTAACGAGCAGTACTTC.

In its sample, this clone was seen once. This chain joins TRBV5-1 and TRBJ1-2; D unresolved. V was clipped by 0 bases and J by 7 bases, with 16 bases between them. The CDR3 has 15 amino acids. Germline values: CDR1 SGHRS, CDR2 YFSETQ. The CDR3 region is CASSLVGARPGGYTF. The CDR3, as DNA: TGCGCCAGCAGCTTGGTGGGCGCCCGACCAGGTGGCTACACCTTC.

This clone was detected once. This chain joins TRBV5-8 and TRBJ2-6; 8 nucleotides line up with TRBD2. The CDR3 has 18 residues. The germline V gene encodes CDR1 SGHTS and CDR2 YDEGEE. Unmatched junction bases numbered 9, after V lost 4 bases and J lost 0 bases. The CDR3 loop is CASSPGGTSISGANVLTF. CDR3 bases: TGTGCCAGCAGCCCGGGGGGGACTAGTATCTCTGGGGCCAACGTCCTGACTTTC.

This clone was detected only once. The chain is built from TRBV18 and TRBJ2-1, with 8 nucleotides matching TRBD1. Germline CDR1 and CDR2: KGHSH and LQKENI. The CDR3 has 16 amino acids. V lost 2 bases to trimming and J lost 5 bases; unmatched junction nucleotides: 8. Here the CDR3 DNA reads TGTGCCAGCTCACCATTTGGACAGGGCCACGACAATGAGCAGTTCTTC. Its translation: CASSPFGQGHDNEQFF.

The chain couples TRBV6-1 to TRBJ1-1, with D unresolved. The V gene lost 0 bases and the J gene lost 2 bases, with 13 bases spanning the gap. The CDR3 loop spans 16 amino acids. The germline CDR1 and CDR2 sequences are MNHNS and SASEGT. The CDR3: CASSEATYRENTEAFF. The CDR3 nucleotides are TGTGCCAGCAGTGAAGCGACCTACAGAGAAAACACTGAAGCTTTCTTT.